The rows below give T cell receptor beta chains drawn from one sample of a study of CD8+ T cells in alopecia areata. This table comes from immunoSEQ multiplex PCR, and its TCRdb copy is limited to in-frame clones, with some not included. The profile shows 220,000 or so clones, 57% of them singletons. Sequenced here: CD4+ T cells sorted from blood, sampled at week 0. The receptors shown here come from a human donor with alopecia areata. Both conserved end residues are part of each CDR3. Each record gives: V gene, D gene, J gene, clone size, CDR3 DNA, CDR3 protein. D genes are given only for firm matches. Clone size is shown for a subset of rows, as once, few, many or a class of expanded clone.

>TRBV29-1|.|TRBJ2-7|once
TGCAGCGTTGGTATTCCGGTTTCCTACGAGCAGTACTTC
CSVGIPVSYEQYF
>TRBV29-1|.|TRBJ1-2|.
TGCAGCGTTGACGAGTCGGGGGGGCAGTCCTATGGCTACACCTTC
CSVDESGGQSYGYTF
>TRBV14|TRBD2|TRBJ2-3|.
TGTGCCAGCAGCCAACTCGGACGGGGGGGCACAGATACGCAGTATTTT
CASSQLGRGGTDTQYF
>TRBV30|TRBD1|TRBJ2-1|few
TGTGCCTTGGGACAGGGGGGGAATGAGCAGTTCTTC
CALGQGGNEQFF
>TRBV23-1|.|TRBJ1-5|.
TGCGCCAGCAGTCATCGGGCAGCTTATAGCAATCAGCCCCAGCATTTT
CASSHRAAYSNQPQHF
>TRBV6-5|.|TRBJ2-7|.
TGTGCCAGCAGGAACAGGGTGGGGACCTACGAGCAGTACTTC
CASRNRVGTYEQYF
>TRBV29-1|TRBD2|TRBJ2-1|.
TGCAGCGTTGAAGTGCCAGCGGGGTCCCTTGAGCAGTTCTTC
CSVEVPAGSLEQFF
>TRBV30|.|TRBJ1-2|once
TGTGCCTGGAGCCGTACGGGCCCTGGGGACTATGGCTACACCTTC
CAWSRTGPGDYGYTF
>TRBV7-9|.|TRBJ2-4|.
TGTGCCAGCAGCTCCTTGGGACGTGACATTCAGTACTTC
CASSSLGRDIQYF
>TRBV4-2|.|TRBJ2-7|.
TGTGCCAGCAGCCAAGATTTTCTCGAGCAGTACTTC
CASSQDFLEQYF
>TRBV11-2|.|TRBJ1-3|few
TGTGCCAGCAGCTTCTCGATCTCTGGAAACACCATATATTTT
CASSFSISGNTIYF
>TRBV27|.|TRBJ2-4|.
TGTGCCAGCAGACACAGAACCAAAAACATTCAGTACTTC
CASRHRTKNIQYF
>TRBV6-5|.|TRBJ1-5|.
TGTGCCAGCAGTTACAGGGCACGCAATCAGCCCCAGCATTTT
CASSYRARNQPQHF
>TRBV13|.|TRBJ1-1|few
TGTGCCAGCAGCTTAAAAACTGAAGCTTTCTTT
CASSLKTEAFF
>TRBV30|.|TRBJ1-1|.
TGTGCCTCCTTAATCCCAGGAGGGACTGAAGCTTTCTTT
CASLIPGGTEAFF
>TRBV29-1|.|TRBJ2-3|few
TGCAGCTCCGCGAGGGGGATTGGCACAGATACGCAGTATTTT
CSSARGIGTDTQYF
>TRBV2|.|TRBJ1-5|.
TGTGCCAGCAGTGAACGGGTGCGTCAGCCCCAGCATTTT
CASSERVRQPQHF
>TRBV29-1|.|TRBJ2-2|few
TGCAGCGTTTCAACCGGGCCGAACACCGGGGAGCTGTTTTTT
CSVSTGPNTGELFF
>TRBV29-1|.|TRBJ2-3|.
TGCAGCTCGACACTTAGCACAGATACGCAGTATTTT
CSSTLSTDTQYF
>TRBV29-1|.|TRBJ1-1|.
TGCAGCGGTTCTGTCGGGCCGGAGACTGAAGCTTTCTTT
CSGSVGPETEAFF
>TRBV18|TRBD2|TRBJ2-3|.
TGTGCCAGCTCACCTACTAGCGGGGGGACGTCAGATACGCAGTATTTT
CASSPTSGGTSDTQYF
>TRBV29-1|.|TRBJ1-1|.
TGCAGCGTTGAACTTATACAGAACACTGAAGCTTTCTTT
CSVELIQNTEAFF
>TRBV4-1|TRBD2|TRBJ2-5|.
TGCGCCAGCAGCCAGACGTCGGGAGCGGGAGGGAGGAGGGAGACCCAGTACTTC
CASSQTSGAGGRRETQYF
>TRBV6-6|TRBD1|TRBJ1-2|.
TGTGCCAGCAGTTCCACGACAGGGAACTATGGCTACACCTTC
CASSSTTGNYGYTF
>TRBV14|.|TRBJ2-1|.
TGTGCCAGCACAACGATGATTTCCCCCAATGAGCAGTTCTTC
CASTTMISPNEQFF
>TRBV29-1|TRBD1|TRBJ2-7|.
TGCAGCGCCGATTCCGGGACAGGGGCGGGTGAGCAGTACTTC
CSADSGTGAGEQYF
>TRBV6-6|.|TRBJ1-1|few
TGTGCCAGCAGTTCCCAGGGTAATGAAGCTTTCTTT
CASSSQGNEAFF